The rows below give T cell receptor beta chains drawn from one sample of a study of identical twins. TCRdb re-called the 5' RACE reads with MiXCR, one entry per CDR3 protein. The repertoire holds some 190,000 distinct CDR3 sequences, approximately 15% seen once, with 40% in the top ten. The sample was also linked to a second study, of T cells expressing NK-cell markers.

The sample was CD8+ T cells sorted from blood. The receptors derive from a woman between 18 and 29 years old in good health. Both conserved end residues are part of each CDR3. The order of the fields is V gene, D gene, clone size, J gene, CDR3 DNA, CDR3 protein. The D gene is left open where the match is weak. Clone size appears in some rows only: once, few, many, or a class for an expanded clone.

V gene: TRBV6-6; D gene: .; clone size: few; J gene: TRBJ1-1; CDR3 DNA: TGTGCCAGCGAGGACACTGAAGCTTTCTTT; CDR3 protein: CASEDTEAFF
V gene: TRBV27; D gene: TRBD2; clone size: .; J gene: TRBJ2-3; CDR3 DNA: TGTGCCAGCAGTAAACTAGCGGGGGTGGGGCAGGATACGCAGTATTTT; CDR3 protein: CASSKLAGVGQDTQYF
V gene: TRBV20-1; D gene: .; clone size: few; J gene: TRBJ1-1; CDR3 DNA: TGCAGTGCTAGAGACCACGAAACGAACCAGGCAAGTAGCGACACTGAAGCTTTCTTT; CDR3 protein: CSARDHETNQASSDTEAFF
V gene: TRBV7-9; D gene: TRBD2; clone size: .; J gene: TRBJ2-2; CDR3 DNA: TGTGCCAGCAGGCCAACTAGCGGGACGAACACCGGGGAGCTGTTTTTT; CDR3 protein: CASRPTSGTNTGELFF
V gene: TRBV11-2; D gene: .; clone size: .; J gene: TRBJ2-1; CDR3 DNA: TGTGCCAGCAGCTTAGGTTACTCAACCTACAATGAGCAGTTCTTC; CDR3 protein: CASSLGYSTYNEQFF
V gene: TRBV12-3/TRBV12-4; D gene: .; clone size: .; J gene: TRBJ2-5; CDR3 DNA: TGTGCCAGCAAACCGACAGGAGAGACCCAGTACTTC; CDR3 protein: CASKPTGETQYF
V gene: TRBV9; D gene: .; clone size: few; J gene: TRBJ1-4; CDR3 DNA: TGTGCCAGCAGCCTGAGTAGGTTCCCTAATGAAAAACTGTTTTTT; CDR3 protein: CASSLSRFPNEKLFF
V gene: TRBV11-3; D gene: .; clone size: .; J gene: TRBJ2-1; CDR3 DNA: TGTGCCAGCACCCCAAGCACGCAGCAGTTCTTC; CDR3 protein: CASTPSTQQFF
V gene: TRBV12-3/TRBV12-4; D gene: TRBD1; clone size: few; J gene: TRBJ1-3; CDR3 DNA: TGTGCCAGCAGTGAGACAGGGGATGCTGGAAACACCATATATTTT; CDR3 protein: CASSETGDAGNTIYF
V gene: TRBV13; D gene: .; clone size: .; J gene: TRBJ2-7; CDR3 DNA: TGTGCCAGCAGCACCACTAGCCGATCCTACGAGCAGTACTTC; CDR3 protein: CASSTTSRSYEQYF
V gene: TRBV6-5; D gene: TRBD2; clone size: few; J gene: TRBJ2-7; CDR3 DNA: TGTGCCAGCAGTTACTCGAGCCTAGCGGGACCGTTACATTTC; CDR3 protein: CASSYSSLAGPLHF
V gene: TRBV12-3/TRBV12-4; D gene: TRBD1; clone size: .; J gene: TRBJ2-7; CDR3 DNA: TGTGCCAGCTCGGACAGGCACTACGAGCAGTACTTC; CDR3 protein: CASSDRHYEQYF
V gene: TRBV20-1; D gene: TRBD2; clone size: few; J gene: TRBJ2-7; CDR3 DNA: TGCCGGGGACTAGCGGAAGAGGAGCAGTACTTC; CDR3 protein: CRGLAEEEQYF
V gene: TRBV6-5; D gene: TRBD2; clone size: many; J gene: TRBJ2-3; CDR3 DNA: TGTGCCAGCAGTTATGGCGGGGGGGCGGTAGATACGCAGTATTTT; CDR3 protein: CASSYGGGAVDTQYF
V gene: TRBV7-9; D gene: TRBD2; clone size: .; J gene: TRBJ2-1; CDR3 DNA: TGTGCCAGCAGCGCGGGGACTATTTATGAGCAGTTCTTC; CDR3 protein: CASSAGTIYEQFF
V gene: TRBV2; D gene: TRBD2; clone size: .; J gene: TRBJ2-1; CDR3 DNA: TGTGCCAGCAGCGCGGGGGGACTCACCTACAATGAGCAGTTCTTC; CDR3 protein: CASSAGGLTYNEQFF
V gene: TRBV6-1; D gene: .; clone size: few; J gene: TRBJ1-2; CDR3 DNA: TGTGCCAGCAGCGCGCCCCTGACGACAGGCAACTATGGCTACACCTTC; CDR3 protein: CASSAPLTTGNYGYTF
V gene: TRBV5-5; D gene: .; clone size: many; J gene: TRBJ2-3; CDR3 DNA: TGTGCCAGCAGCCCTGCTCTTAGCACAGATACGCAGTATTTT; CDR3 protein: CASSPALSTDTQYF
V gene: TRBV4-3; D gene: TRBD1; clone size: few; J gene: TRBJ2-5; CDR3 DNA: TGCGCCAGCAGCCAATTTTCCGGGACAGGGGGCTCTCAGACCCAGTACTTC; CDR3 protein: CASSQFSGTGGSQTQYF
V gene: TRBV6-2/TRBV6-3; D gene: .; clone size: .; J gene: TRBJ2-3; CDR3 DNA: TGTGCCAGCAGTTACTCGAGTATTTCAGCAGATACGCAGTATTTT; CDR3 protein: CASSYSSISADTQYF
V gene: TRBV10-3; D gene: TRBD2; clone size: many; J gene: TRBJ2-3; CDR3 DNA: TGTGCCATCAGTGAGACATCTAGCGGGAGGGCCCAAGATACGCAGTATTTT; CDR3 protein: CAISETSSGRAQDTQYF
V gene: TRBV29-1; D gene: TRBD1; clone size: .; J gene: TRBJ1-1; CDR3 DNA: TGCAGCGTAGAGGGACAGCGCACTGAAGCTTTCTTT; CDR3 protein: CSVEGQRTEAFF
V gene: TRBV12-3/TRBV12-4; D gene: .; clone size: few; J gene: TRBJ2-1; CDR3 DNA: TGTGCCAGCAGTCCCCCTACGGGAGTTTCTGAGCAGTTCTTC; CDR3 protein: CASSPPTGVSEQFF
V gene: TRBV9; D gene: .; clone size: many; J gene: TRBJ2-1; CDR3 DNA: TGTGCCAGCAGCGTAGGCGCTGAGCAGTTCTTC; CDR3 protein: CASSVGAEQFF
V gene: TRBV7-9; D gene: .; clone size: many; J gene: TRBJ2-1; CDR3 DNA: TGTGCCAGCAGCTTAGGAGGGACTCTCGACAATGAGCAGTTCTTC; CDR3 protein: CASSLGGTLDNEQFF
V gene: TRBV4-1; D gene: .; clone size: .; J gene: TRBJ2-5; CDR3 DNA: TGCGCCAGCAGCCATCCCAGCACAGGTGACCAAGAGACCCAGTACTTC; CDR3 protein: CASSHPSTGDQETQYF
V gene: TRBV29-1; D gene: .; clone size: .; J gene: TRBJ2-7; CDR3 DNA: TGCAGCGTCCTCCGGGGGCCGAGATACGAGCAGTACTTC; CDR3 protein: CSVLRGPRYEQYF
V gene: TRBV4-3; D gene: .; clone size: many; J gene: TRBJ1-5; CDR3 DNA: TGCGCCAGCAGCCAGGAACAGGGATATCAGCCCCAGCATTTT; CDR3 protein: CASSQEQGYQPQHF
V gene: TRBV14; D gene: .; clone size: few; J gene: TRBJ1-3; CDR3 DNA: TGTGCCAGCAGCCCTGACTCTGGAAACACCATATATTTT; CDR3 protein: CASSPDSGNTIYF
V gene: TRBV9; D gene: .; clone size: few; J gene: TRBJ1-1; CDR3 DNA: TGTGCCAGCAGCGTAGGACTCATGAACACTGAAGCTTTCTTT; CDR3 protein: CASSVGLMNTEAFF
V gene: TRBV4-1; D gene: .; clone size: few; J gene: TRBJ2-7; CDR3 DNA: TGCGCCAGCAGCCACCGACTTAGCGGCTCCTACGAGCAGTACTTC; CDR3 protein: CASSHRLSGSYEQYF
V gene: TRBV6-1; D gene: TRBD1; clone size: few; J gene: TRBJ2-3; CDR3 DNA: TGTGCCAGCAGCCAACGACAGGGGCTAAGCACAGATACGCAGTATTTT; CDR3 protein: CASSQRQGLSTDTQYF
V gene: TRBV4-2; D gene: .; clone size: .; J gene: TRBJ2-7; CDR3 DNA: TGTGCCAGCAGCCAAGAACCAGGGCCATCCTACGAGCAGTACTTC; CDR3 protein: CASSQEPGPSYEQYF
V gene: TRBV11-2; D gene: TRBD2; clone size: .; J gene: TRBJ2-3; CDR3 DNA: TGTGCCAGCAGCTTAGTGGTAGCAGATCTAGCGGGAGAAGGGGATACGCAGTATTTT; CDR3 protein: CASSLVVADLAGEGDTQYF
V gene: TRBV20-1; D gene: TRBD2; clone size: .; J gene: TRBJ2-1; CDR3 DNA: TGCAGTGCCGGCGCGGGGGAAAGCTCCTACAATGAGCAGTTCTTC; CDR3 protein: CSAGAGESSYNEQFF
V gene: TRBV2; D gene: .; clone size: few; J gene: TRBJ2-1; CDR3 DNA: TGTGCCAGTCCGACCCAAAAGGAGCAGTTCTTC; CDR3 protein: CASPTQKEQFF
V gene: TRBV4-1; D gene: .; clone size: .; J gene: TRBJ1-1; CDR3 DNA: TGCGCCAGCAGCCAAGTTCGGCTAAACACTGAAGCTTTCTTT; CDR3 protein: CASSQVRLNTEAFF
V gene: TRBV7-9; D gene: .; clone size: .; J gene: TRBJ1-2; CDR3 DNA: TGTGCCAGCAGTCCCCCAGTGGCTAACTATGGCTACACCTTC; CDR3 protein: CASSPPVANYGYTF
V gene: TRBV15; D gene: TRBD2; clone size: .; J gene: TRBJ2-3; CDR3 DNA: TGTGCCACCAGCAGACTGACTAGCGGGAGTTGGGGGACAGATACGCAGTATTTT; CDR3 protein: CATSRLTSGSWGTDTQYF
V gene: TRBV25-1; D gene: .; clone size: .; J gene: TRBJ2-3; CDR3 DNA: TGTGCCAGCAGTGAAGGGGCTTGGGATACGCAGTATTTT; CDR3 protein: CASSEGAWDTQYF
V gene: TRBV9; D gene: .; clone size: .; J gene: TRBJ2-3; CDR3 DNA: TGTGCCAGCAGCGGCGAGGGCGGGAGCACAGATACGCAGTATTTT; CDR3 protein: CASSGEGGSTDTQYF
V gene: TRBV5-5; D gene: .; clone size: few; J gene: TRBJ2-7; CDR3 DNA: TGTGCCAGCAGCTTGACCAGGGATATGTACGAGCAGTACTTC; CDR3 protein: CASSLTRDMYEQYF
V gene: TRBV3-1; D gene: TRBD2; clone size: few; J gene: TRBJ2-1; CDR3 DNA: TGTGCCAGCAGCCAGATAGCGGGATCGCTCTCTTACAATGAGCAGTTCTTC; CDR3 protein: CASSQIAGSLSYNEQFF
V gene: TRBV7-9; D gene: TRBD2; clone size: many; J gene: TRBJ2-7; CDR3 DNA: TGTGCCAGCAGCTTAGAATACGGGAGGCAAACCTACGAGCAGTACTTC; CDR3 protein: CASSLEYGRQTYEQYF
V gene: TRBV4-3; D gene: .; clone size: .; J gene: TRBJ1-2; CDR3 DNA: TGCGCCAGCAGCCAAGAGTGGGGGGCCCGCTATGGCTACACCTTC; CDR3 protein: CASSQEWGARYGYTF
V gene: TRBV27; D gene: .; clone size: .; J gene: TRBJ2-1; CDR3 DNA: TGTGCCAGCAGTTTAGGTTTCTCGGGGAGTGAGCAGTTCTTC; CDR3 protein: CASSLGFSGSEQFF
V gene: TRBV4-3; D gene: .; clone size: few; J gene: TRBJ2-1; CDR3 DNA: TGCGCCAGCAGCCAAGATCGAGTAAAGCAGTTCTTC; CDR3 protein: CASSQDRVKQFF
V gene: TRBV5-1; D gene: .; clone size: many; J gene: TRBJ1-1; CDR3 DNA: TGCGCCAGCAGCCAGCAGGGGATCGCCTTGAACACTGAAGCTTTCTTT; CDR3 protein: CASSQQGIALNTEAFF